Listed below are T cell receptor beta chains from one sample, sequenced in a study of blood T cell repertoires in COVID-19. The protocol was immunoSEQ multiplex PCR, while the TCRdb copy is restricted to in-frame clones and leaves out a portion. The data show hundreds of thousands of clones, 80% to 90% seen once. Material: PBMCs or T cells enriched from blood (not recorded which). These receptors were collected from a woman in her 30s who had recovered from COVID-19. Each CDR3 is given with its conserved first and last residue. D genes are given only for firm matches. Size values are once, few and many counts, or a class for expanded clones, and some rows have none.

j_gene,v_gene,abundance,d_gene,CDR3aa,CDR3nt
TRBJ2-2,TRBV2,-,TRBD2,CASTKGLAGAGELFF,TGTGCCAGCACCAAGGGACTAGCGGGAGCCGGGGAGCTGTTTTTT
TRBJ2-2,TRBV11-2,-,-,CASSYPTAADTGELFF,TGTGCCAGCAGCTACCCGACAGCCGCGGACACCGGGGAGCTGTTTTTT
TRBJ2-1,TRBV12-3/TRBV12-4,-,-,CASSFLSGSEQFF,TGTGCCAGCAGTTTCCTCTCGGGTTCGGAGCAGTTCTTC
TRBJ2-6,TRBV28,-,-,CASRRSGANVLTF,TGTGCCAGCAGGCGCTCTGGGGCCAACGTCCTGACTTTC
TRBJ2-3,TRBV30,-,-,CAWSPELLLTQYF,TGTGCCTGGAGTCCCGAACTCCTCCTCACGCAGTATTTT
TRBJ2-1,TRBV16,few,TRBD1,CASSRDSVNEQFF,TGTGCCAGCAGCCGGGACAGCGTCAATGAGCAGTTCTTC
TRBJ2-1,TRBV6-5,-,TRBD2,CASSYGAGGDEQFF,TGTGCCAGCAGTTATGGAGCGGGAGGGGATGAGCAGTTCTTC
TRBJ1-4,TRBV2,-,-,CASSATGKLFF,TGTGCCAGCAGTGCAACCGGGAAACTGTTTTTT
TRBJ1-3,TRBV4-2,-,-,CASSQDREVGNTIYF,TGTGCCAGCAGCCAAGATCGAGAGGTTGGAAACACCATATATTTT
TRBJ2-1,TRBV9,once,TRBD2,CASTRTSANEQFF,TGTGCCAGCACTCGAACTAGCGCCAATGAGCAGTTCTTC
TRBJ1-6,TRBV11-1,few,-,CASSQGWLESSPLHF,TGTGCCAGCAGCCAGGGCTGGCTGGAAAGCTCACCCCTCCACTTT
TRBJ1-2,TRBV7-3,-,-,CASSFRGGNGYTF,TGTGCCAGCAGCTTTCGTGGGGGGAATGGCTACACCTTC
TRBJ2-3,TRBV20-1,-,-,CSASQDTHWTDTQYF,TGCAGTGCTAGTCAGGACACCCATTGGACAGATACGCAGTATTTT
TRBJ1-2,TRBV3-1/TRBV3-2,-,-,CASSQEIGSVFYGYTF,TGTGCCAGCAGCCAAGAGATCGGCAGCGTCTTCTATGGCTACACCTTC
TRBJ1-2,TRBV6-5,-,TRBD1,CAIPSRTGGYGGYTF,TGTGCCATCCCATCCCGGACAGGGGGCTACGGTGGCTACACCTTC